This T cell receptor beta chain was profiled in a study of T-cell memory formation after mild COVID-19. About the research overall: TCR clusters were mostly donor specific.

Study-level results: There were some responding clones in pre-infection memory, which suggested that cross-reactive memory had joined. Clones contracting across day 15 to 85 had a balanced CD4/CD8 profile; later expanding clones leaned CD4+.

V lost 3 bases and J lost 3, with 9 bases in between. The CDR3 loop spans 13 amino acids. Germline CDR1 LGHDT, CDR2 YNNKEL (reference sequence). Employing constant-segment primers, 5'RACE generated TCR alpha and TCR beta cDNA libraries bearing sample barcodes and UMIs. TCRdb used MiXCR to reprocess the 5' RACE reads, holding one entry per CDR3 protein. Among 140,000 to 150,000 distinct CDR3 sequences listed, less than 25% were seen once. This clonotype showed up just a few times. Its antigen is not known. The J gene is TRBJ2-7, the V gene TRBV3-1; tentative D call: TRBD2 (5 bases). This sequence was found in an adult woman who had mild COVID-19 (a few samples of this study predate the infection). Cell type and time point are not known. The sequenced sample was PBMCs or a T cell subset sorted from them (not recorded which). CDR3 DNA: TGTGCCAGCAGCCAGGGTAGCGACTACGAGCAGTACTTC. It specifies CASSQGSDYEQYF.